The clone carrying this T cell receptor (beta chain) was seen a single time. Its specificity is unknown. The data originate from a study of T cell responses to AZD1222 COVID-19 vaccine. Study-wide results and limits: Donors skewed white British and female; clonal diversity was possibly underestimated.

CDR1 is DFQATT and CDR2 is SNEGSKA in the germline V gene (reference sequence). Trimming stripped 0 bases from V and 3 bases from J, with 2 bases between. This CDR3 spans 11 amino acids. Only in-frame clones appear in the TCRdb table, and some are missing; sequencing was by immunoSEQ multiplex PCR. This sample has some 120,000 clones; 88% occur once, and the top ten carry 4% to 4.5%. This clonotype was sampled from an adult in good health. Sequencing was performed on peripheral blood, taken on day 0 of AZD1222 vaccination. This chain links TRBV20-1 with TRBJ1-1; D gene uncertain. The CDR3 loop is CSARDYTEAFF. The CDR3 nucleotides are TGCAGTGCTAGAGATTACACTGAAGCTTTCTTT.